This TCR beta chain was retrieved from a study of T cell responses to AZD1222 COVID-19 vaccine. Study-level points and caveats: Epitopes outside B.1.351 and B.1.1.7 mutated regions reportedly drew nearly half of spike TCRs. There were mostly white British donors and more females than males, and clonal diversity was possibly underestimated.

This clone appeared once. Its cognate antigen is unknown. The V segment lost 6 bases and the J segment 3 bases; nucleotides outside the gene matches: 7. Germline V gene sequence: CDR1 LGHNA, CDR2 YNFKEQ. This CDR3 is 14 amino acids long. Sequencing was performed with immunoSEQ multiplex PCR; in TCRdb, only in-frame clones are kept and a portion is missing. Here the sample spans around 75,000 clones, around 89% being singletons. V usage is TRBV4-2 and J usage is TRBJ2-7, with 8 positions matching TRBD1. The clonotype originates from an adult who received the MenACWY meningococcal vaccine as a control. Sequences were derived from peripheral blood, sampled 28 days after the second dose of the MenACWY control vaccine. In DNA, the CDR3 is TGTGCCAGCAGGGCCAGCAGGGGGCTCTACGAGCAGTACTTC. It encodes CASRASRGLYEQYF.